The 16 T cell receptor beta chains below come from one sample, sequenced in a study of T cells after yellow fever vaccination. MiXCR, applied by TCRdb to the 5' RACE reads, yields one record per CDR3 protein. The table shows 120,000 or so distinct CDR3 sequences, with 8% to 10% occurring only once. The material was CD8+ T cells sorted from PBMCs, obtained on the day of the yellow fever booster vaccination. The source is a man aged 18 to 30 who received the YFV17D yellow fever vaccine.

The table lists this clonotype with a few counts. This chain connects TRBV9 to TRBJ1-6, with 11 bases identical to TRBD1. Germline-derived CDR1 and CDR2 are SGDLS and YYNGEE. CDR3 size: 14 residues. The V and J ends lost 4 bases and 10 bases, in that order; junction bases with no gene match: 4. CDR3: CASSSRTGGSPLHF. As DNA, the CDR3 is TGTGCCAGCAGCTCCCGGACAGGGGGCTCACCCCTCCACTTT.

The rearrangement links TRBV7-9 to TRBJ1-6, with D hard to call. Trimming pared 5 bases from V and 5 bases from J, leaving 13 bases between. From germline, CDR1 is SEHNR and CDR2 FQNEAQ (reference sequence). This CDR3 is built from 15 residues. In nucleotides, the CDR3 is TGTGCCAGCAGCACCGTGGACGGTCATAATTCACCCCTCCACTTT. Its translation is CASSTVDGHNSPLHF. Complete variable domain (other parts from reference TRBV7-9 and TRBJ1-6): DTGVSQNPRHKITKRGQNVTFRCDPISEHNRLYWYRQTLGQGPEFLTYFQNEAQLEKSRLLSDRFSAERPKGSFSTLEIQRTEQGDSAMYLCASSTVDGHNSPLHFGNGTRLTVT.

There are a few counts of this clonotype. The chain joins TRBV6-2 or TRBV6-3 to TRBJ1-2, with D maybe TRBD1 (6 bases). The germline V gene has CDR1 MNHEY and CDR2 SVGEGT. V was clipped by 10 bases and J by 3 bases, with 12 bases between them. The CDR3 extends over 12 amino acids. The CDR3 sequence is CATADSHYGYTF. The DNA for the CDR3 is TGTGCCACCGCGGACAGTCACTATGGCTACACCTTC.

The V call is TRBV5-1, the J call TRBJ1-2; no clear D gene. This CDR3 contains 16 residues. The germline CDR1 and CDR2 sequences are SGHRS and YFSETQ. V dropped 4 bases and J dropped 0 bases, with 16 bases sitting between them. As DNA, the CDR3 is TGCGCCAGCAGCCTACTTGGGAATCCAGCTAACTATGGCTACACCTTC. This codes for CASSLLGNPANYGYTF.

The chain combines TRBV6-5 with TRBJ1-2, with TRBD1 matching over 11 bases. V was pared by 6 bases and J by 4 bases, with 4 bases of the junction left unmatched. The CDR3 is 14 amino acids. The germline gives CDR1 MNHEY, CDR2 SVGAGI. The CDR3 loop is CASSGTGGSYGYTF. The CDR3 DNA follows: TGTGCCAGCAGCGGGACAGGGGGGTCCTATGGCTACACCTTC.

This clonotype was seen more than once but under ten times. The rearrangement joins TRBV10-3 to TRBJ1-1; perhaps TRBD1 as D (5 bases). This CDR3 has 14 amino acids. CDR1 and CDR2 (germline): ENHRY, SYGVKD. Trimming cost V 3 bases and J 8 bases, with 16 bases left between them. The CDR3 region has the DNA TGTGCCATCAGTGATGAACAGGCCGGATACGAAGCTTTCTTT. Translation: CAISDEQAGYEAFF.

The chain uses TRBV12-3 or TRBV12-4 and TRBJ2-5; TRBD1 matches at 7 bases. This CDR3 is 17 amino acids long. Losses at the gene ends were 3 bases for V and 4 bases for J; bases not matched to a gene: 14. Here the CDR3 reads CASSLLPSGTVRETQYF. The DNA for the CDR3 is TGTGCCAGCAGTTTGCTCCCTTCCGGGACAGTAAGAGAGACCCAGTACTTC.

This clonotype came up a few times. The CDR3 sequence: CASSEGGPEAFF. CDR3 sequence (DNA): TGTGCCAGCAGTGAAGGGGGTCCAGAAGCTTTCTTT. This chain joins TRBV2 and TRBJ1-1; D is unresolved. V was cut by 1 base and J by 8 bases, with 8 bases left in between. Germline CDR1 is SNHLY and CDR2 is FYNNEI. This CDR3 has 12 amino acids.

The CDR3 DNA reads as TGTGCCAGCAGCGTATCGTCGTTGGGGCCAGGAAACACCATATATTTT. Its protein is CASSVSSLGPGNTIYF. V usage is TRBV9 and J usage is TRBJ1-3, with D possibly being TRBD1 (5 bases). The CDR3 is 16 residues long. V was clipped by 1 base and J by 4 bases, with 15 bases between them. Germline V gives CDR1 SGDLS, CDR2 YYNGEE.

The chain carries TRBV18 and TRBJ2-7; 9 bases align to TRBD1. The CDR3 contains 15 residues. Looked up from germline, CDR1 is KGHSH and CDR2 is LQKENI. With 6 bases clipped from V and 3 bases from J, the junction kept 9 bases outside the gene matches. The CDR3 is CASSPDRGIYYEQYF. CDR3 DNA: TGTGCCAGCTCCCCTGACAGGGGGATTTACTACGAGCAGTACTTC.

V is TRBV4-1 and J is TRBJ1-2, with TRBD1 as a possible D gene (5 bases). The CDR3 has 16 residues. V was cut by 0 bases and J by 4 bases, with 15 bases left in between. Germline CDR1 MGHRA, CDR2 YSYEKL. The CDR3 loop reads CASSQELGVLVYGYTF. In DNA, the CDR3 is TGCGCCAGCAGCCAAGAGCTGGGGGTTCTGGTCTATGGCTACACCTTC.

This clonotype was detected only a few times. CDR3 amino acids: CASIMFLDHTGELFF. The CDR3 region has the DNA TGTGCCAGCATTATGTTCCTAGACCACACCGGGGAGCTGTTTTTT. V gene TRBV2 combines with J gene TRBJ2-2; unclear D gene. Germline values: CDR1 SNHLY, CDR2 FYNNEI. Trimming took off 7 bases at V and 3 bases at J, with 15 bases between the two ends. This CDR3 has 15 residues.

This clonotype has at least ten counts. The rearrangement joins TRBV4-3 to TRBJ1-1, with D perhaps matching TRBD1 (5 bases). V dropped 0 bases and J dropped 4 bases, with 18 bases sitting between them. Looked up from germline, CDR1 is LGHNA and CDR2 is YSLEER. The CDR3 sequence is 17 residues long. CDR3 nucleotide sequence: TGCGCCAGCAGCCAAGATCAGTCCATGGGTGGGGGCACTGAAGCTTTCTTT. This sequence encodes CASSQDQSMGGGTEAFF.

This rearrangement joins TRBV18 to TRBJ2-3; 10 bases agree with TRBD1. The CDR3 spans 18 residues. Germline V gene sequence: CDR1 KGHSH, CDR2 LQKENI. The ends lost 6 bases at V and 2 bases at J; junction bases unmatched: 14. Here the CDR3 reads CASSLRDRGEVYTDTQYF. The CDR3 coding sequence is TGTGCCAGCTCTCTCCGGGACAGGGGAGAGGTCTACACAGATACGCAGTATTTT.

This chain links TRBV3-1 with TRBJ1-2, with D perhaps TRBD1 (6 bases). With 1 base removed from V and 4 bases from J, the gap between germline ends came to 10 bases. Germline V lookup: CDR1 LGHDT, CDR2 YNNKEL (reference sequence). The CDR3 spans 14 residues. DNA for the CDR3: TGTGCCAGCAGCCAAGGAAAGGGGGGCTATGGCTACACCTTC. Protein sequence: CASSQGKGGYGYTF.

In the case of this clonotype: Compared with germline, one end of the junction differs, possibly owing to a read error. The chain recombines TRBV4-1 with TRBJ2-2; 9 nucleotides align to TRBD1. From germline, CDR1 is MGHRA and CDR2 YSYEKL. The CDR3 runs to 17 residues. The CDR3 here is CASSEDPGTGLTGELFF. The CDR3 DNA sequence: TGCGCCAGCAGCGAAGATCCCGGGACAGGGCTCACCGGGGAGCTGTTTTTT.